Listed below are T cell receptor beta chains from one sample, sequenced in a study of cytomegalovirus exposure and HLA in healthy donors. Using immunoSEQ multiplex PCR, the repertoire was profiled, and TCRdb retains in-frame clones only, with some absent. The sample has 100,000 to 150,000 clones; 80% are singletons. Sequencing input: PBMCs. These receptors originate from a young man in good health and CMV-seropositive. Each CDR3 is given with its conserved first and last residue. D genes are given only for firm matches. The listing skips clone size in some rows; elsewhere it reads once, few, many or a size class.

clone_size	v_call	j_call	d_call	cdr3_aa	cdr3_nt
.	TRBV19	TRBJ1-6	.	CASSIDHQGWGSPLHF	TGTGCCAGTAGTATAGATCACCAGGGATGGGGATCACCCCTCCACTTT
.	TRBV7-3	TRBJ2-5	.	CASSLIGGETQYF	TGTGCCAGCAGCTTAATCGGGGGAGAGACCCAGTACTTC
.	TRBV4-2	TRBJ2-1	.	CASSVRLSSPNEQFF	TGTGCCAGCAGCGTTCGACTTTCCAGCCCCAATGAGCAGTTCTTC
.	TRBV14	TRBJ2-1	.	CASSPTGPNEQFF	TGTGCCAGCAGCCCAACAGGTCCCAATGAGCAGTTCTTC
few	TRBV7-6	TRBJ2-5	.	CASSFYWEETQYF	TGTGCCAGCAGCTTCTACTGGGAGGAGACCCAGTACTTC
.	TRBV5-1	TRBJ1-1	.	CASSLLGGNTEAFF	TGCGCCAGCAGCTTGTTGGGGGGGAACACTGAAGCTTTCTTT
.	TRBV19	TRBJ1-1	TRBD1	CASRQGDLATSEAFF	TGTGCCAGCAGACAGGGGGACCTAGCTACATCTGAAGCTTTCTTT
.	TRBV27	TRBJ2-2	TRBD1	CASSFGTGFTGELFF	TGTGCCAGCAGTTTCGGGACAGGGTTCACCGGGGAGCTGTTTTTT
.	TRBV29-1	TRBJ2-6	.	CSVSGSPGANVLTF	TGCAGCGTCTCCGGGTCCCCTGGGGCCAACGTCCTGACTTTC
once	TRBV18	TRBJ1-1	.	CASSPTGRSTPSEAFF	TGTGCCAGCTCACCCACGGGGAGGTCTACGCCCTCTGAAGCTTTCTTT
.	TRBV19	TRBJ1-2	.	CASTNPHRTAGGYTF	TGTGCCAGTACTAACCCCCATCGGACAGCAGGTGGCTACACCTTC
.	TRBV18	TRBJ1-1	.	CASSGQNTEAFF	TGTGCCAGCTCAGGGCAGAACACTGAAGCTTTCTTT
.	TRBV5-1	TRBJ2-2	TRBD1	CASSGWTGANTGELFF	TGCGCCAGCAGCGGATGGACAGGGGCGAACACCGGGGAGCTGTTTTTT
.	TRBV29-1	TRBJ2-7	TRBD1	CSVAPLGGGYEQYF	TGCAGCGTTGCCCCACTAGGGGGCGGATACGAGCAGTACTTC
.	TRBV27	TRBJ1-5	TRBD1	CASRPMGQGTNQPQHF	TGTGCCAGCAGACCCATGGGACAGGGAACGAATCAGCCCCAGCATTTT
.	TRBV5-6	TRBJ1-2	.	CASSLEGGGYTF	TGTGCCAGCAGCTTGGAAGGGGGAGGCTACACCTTC
.	TRBV7-8	TRBJ1-3	TRBD1	CASSKGTGGAGNTIYF	TGTGCCAGCAGCAAAGGGACAGGGGGAGCTGGAAACACCATATATTTT
.	TRBV10-1	TRBJ2-2	TRBD1	CASSITGGSGGELFF	TGCGCCAGCAGTATTACAGGGGGCTCTGGCGGGGAGCTGTTTTTT
.	TRBV2	TRBJ1-5	TRBD1	CASSRTGAEQPQHF	TGTGCCAGCAGTCGGACAGGGGCTGAACAGCCCCAGCATTTT
once	TRBV28	TRBJ2-7	TRBD1	CASSPKAFRGRRSYEQYF	TGTGCCAGCAGTCCTAAGGCATTCAGGGGGCGCAGGTCCTACGAGCAGTACTTC
.	TRBV29-1	TRBJ2-5	.	CSVVSDQETQYF	TGCAGCGTTGTGTCAGACCAAGAGACCCAGTACTTC
once	TRBV15	TRBJ1-3	.	CATSRGGGSGNTIYF	TGTGCCACCAGCAGAGGGGGGGGATCTGGAAACACCATATATTTT
.	TRBV10-1	TRBJ2-5	.	CASSTDTMIRRETQYF	TGCGCCAGCAGCACGGACACTATGATACGACGGGAGACCCAGTACTTC
few	TRBV5-1	TRBJ1-1	TRBD1	CASRPRTGEFIMNTEAFF	TGCGCCAGCAGGCCGAGGACAGGGGAATTCATTATGAACACTGAAGCTTTCTTT
.	TRBV9	TRBJ2-1	.	CASSVNSYNEQFF	TGTGCCAGCAGCGTAAACAGCTACAATGAGCAGTTCTTC
.	TRBV2	TRBJ2-7	TRBD2	CASTGGVYEQYF	TGTGCCAGCACCGGGGGGGTATACGAGCAGTACTTC
.	TRBV6-1	TRBJ1-6	TRBD1	CASHQGEHSPLHF	TGTGCCAGCCACCAGGGGGAACATTCACCCCTCCACTTT
.	TRBV11-2	TRBJ2-5	TRBD1	CASSYGLTRGPGETQYF	TGTGCCAGCAGCTACGGTTTGACCAGGGGGCCAGGGGAGACCCAGTACTTC
once	TRBV7-9	TRBJ1-2	TRBD1	CASSPMGQGDGGYTF	TGTGCCAGCAGCCCCATGGGACAGGGGGATGGAGGCTACACCTTC
.	TRBV5-1	TRBJ1-2	.	CASSSPSLVGGNGYTF	TGCGCCAGCAGCTCACCGTCTTTGGTTGGGGGCAATGGCTACACCTTC
.	TRBV6-6	TRBJ2-3	TRBD1	CASSDSLQGDTQYF	TGTGCCAGCAGTGACTCATTACAGGGGGATACGCAGTATTTT
.	TRBV5-1	TRBJ2-3	.	CASSPAKGRLVQYF	TGCGCCAGCAGCCCGGCCAAGGGGAGGTTGGTGCAGTATTTT
.	TRBV2	TRBJ2-7	.	CASSERKREQYF	TGTGCCAGCAGCGAAAGAAAGCGCGAGCAGTACTTC
once	TRBV10-3	TRBJ2-1	TRBD2	CATSGGSNEQFF	TGTGCAACTAGCGGGGGGTCTAATGAGCAGTTCTTC
.	TRBV5-1	TRBJ2-5	TRBD1	CASSSPGDRLQETQYF	TGCGCCAGCAGCTCTCCAGGGGACAGGCTTCAAGAGACCCAGTACTTC
.	TRBV11-2	TRBJ2-1	TRBD2	CASSSLLAGGYNEQFF	TGTGCCAGCAGCTCACTACTAGCGGGGGGCTACAATGAGCAGTTCTTC
.	TRBV7-3	TRBJ1-6	TRBD1	CASSLSGQGDSPLHF	TGTGCCAGCAGCCTATCAGGACAGGGGGATTCACCCCTCCACTTT
once	TRBV10-1	TRBJ1-1	.	CASSETRQSEAFF	TGCGCCAGCAGTGAGACAAGACAGAGTGAAGCTTTCTTT
.	TRBV9	TRBJ1-1	.	CASSVEGGTEAFF	TGTGCCAGCAGCGTAGAAGGGGGTACTGAAGCTTTCTTT
.	TRBV6-5	TRBJ1-1	.	CASNLDSLNTEAFF	TGTGCCAGCAATCTTGACAGCTTGAACACTGAAGCTTTCTTT
few	TRBV5-6	TRBJ2-7	TRBD1	CASSSGTGGYEQYF	TGTGCCAGCAGCTCCGGGACAGGGGGCTACGAGCAGTACTTC
.	TRBV27	TRBJ1-1	.	CASSSTLTVNTEAFF	TGTGCCAGCAGTTCCACCTTGACAGTAAACACTGAAGCTTTCTTT
.	TRBV4-1	TRBJ2-3	TRBD1	CASSSPDRGLRSTDTQYF	TGCGCCAGCAGTTCTCCGGACAGGGGGCTAAGGAGCACAGATACGCAGTATTTT
.	TRBV18	TRBJ2-7	TRBD2	CASSPRLAGNSYEQYF	TGTGCCAGCTCACCGAGATTAGCGGGGAACTCCTACGAGCAGTACTTC
few	TRBV9	TRBJ1-1	.	CASSVLGATEAFF	TGTGCCAGCAGCGTCCTTGGGGCCACTGAAGCTTTCTTT
few	TRBV7-8	TRBJ1-5	.	CASSPPPGPHQPQHF	TGTGCCAGCAGCCCCCCCCCGGGTCCCCATCAGCCCCAGCATTTT
.	TRBV4-1	TRBJ2-3	.	CASSPGDRTDTQYF	TGCGCCAGCAGCCCCGGCGACAGGACAGATACGCAGTATTTT
.	TRBV14	TRBJ1-2	.	CASSLTTPGGYTF	TGTGCCAGCAGTCTGACTACCCCAGGAGGCTACACCTTC
.	TRBV27	TRBJ2-7	.	CASSPLVLRGPSYEQYF	TGTGCCAGCAGTCCACTGGTTTTAAGAGGGCCTTCCTACGAGCAGTACTTC
.	TRBV4-2	TRBJ2-4	.	CASSQEGQGWAKNIQYF	TGTGCCAGCAGCCAAGAGGGGCAGGGGTGGGCCAAAAACATTCAGTACTTC
.	TRBV4-1	TRBJ2-2	TRBD2	CASSQPRGGGVVTGELFF	TGCGCCAGCAGCCAACCGCGGGGCGGGGGGGTGGTAACCGGGGAGCTGTTTTTT
.	TRBV6-7	TRBJ1-1	.	CASSRTGAFF	TGTGCCAGCAGCCGCACCGGAGCTTTCTTT
.	TRBV13	TRBJ2-5	TRBD2	CASSPRTRGEAQYF	TGTGCCAGCAGCCCTCGGACTAGAGGAGAGGCCCAGTACTTC
.	TRBV2	TRBJ1-1	TRBD1	CASSEAPGQGSTEAFF	TGTGCCAGCAGTGAAGCGCCGGGACAGGGATCCACTGAAGCTTTCTTT
few	TRBV7-8	TRBJ1-4	TRBD1	CASSPRDSATNEKLFF	TGTGCCAGCAGCCCCCGGGACAGCGCAACTAATGAAAAACTGTTTTTT
.	TRBV29-1	TRBJ1-5	TRBD1	CSVETGDNQPQHF	TGCAGCGTTGAGACAGGGGACAATCAGCCCCAGCATTTT
once	TRBV7-2	TRBJ2-1	TRBD2	CASSFASGGYNEQFF	TGTGCCAGCAGCTTTGCTAGCGGGGGGTACAATGAGCAGTTCTTC